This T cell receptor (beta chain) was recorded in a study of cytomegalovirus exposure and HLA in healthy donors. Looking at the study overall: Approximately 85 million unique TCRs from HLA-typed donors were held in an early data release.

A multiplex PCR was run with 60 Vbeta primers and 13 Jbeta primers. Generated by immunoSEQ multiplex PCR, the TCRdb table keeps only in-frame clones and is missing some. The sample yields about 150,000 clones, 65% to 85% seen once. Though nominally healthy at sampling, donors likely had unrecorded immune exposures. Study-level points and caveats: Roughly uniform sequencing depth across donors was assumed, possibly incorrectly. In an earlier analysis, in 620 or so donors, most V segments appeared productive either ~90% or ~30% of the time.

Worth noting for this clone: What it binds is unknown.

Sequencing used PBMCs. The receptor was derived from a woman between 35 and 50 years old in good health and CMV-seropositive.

The CDR3 here is CASSSGGWNNEQFF. In nucleotides, the CDR3 is TGTGCCAGCAGTTCAGGGGGCTGGAACAATGAGCAGTTCTTC. This chain uses TRBV6-5 with TRBJ2-1, with 8 bases aligning to TRBD1. CDR3 size: 14 residues. Germline V gives CDR1 MNHEY, CDR2 SVGAGI. The V and J ends lost 4 bases and 5 bases, in that order; junction bases with no gene match: 4.